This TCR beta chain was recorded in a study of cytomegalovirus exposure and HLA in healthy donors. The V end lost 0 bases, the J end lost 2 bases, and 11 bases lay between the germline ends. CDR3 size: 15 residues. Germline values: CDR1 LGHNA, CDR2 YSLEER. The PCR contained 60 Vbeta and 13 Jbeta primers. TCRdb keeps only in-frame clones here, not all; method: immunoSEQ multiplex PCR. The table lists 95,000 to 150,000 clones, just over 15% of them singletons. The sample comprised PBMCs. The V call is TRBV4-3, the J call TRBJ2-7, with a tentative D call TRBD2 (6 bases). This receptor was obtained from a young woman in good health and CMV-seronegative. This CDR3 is CASSQDLGGAYEQYF. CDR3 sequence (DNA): TGCGCCAGCAGCCAAGATCTCGGGGGAGCCTACGAGCAGTACTTC.